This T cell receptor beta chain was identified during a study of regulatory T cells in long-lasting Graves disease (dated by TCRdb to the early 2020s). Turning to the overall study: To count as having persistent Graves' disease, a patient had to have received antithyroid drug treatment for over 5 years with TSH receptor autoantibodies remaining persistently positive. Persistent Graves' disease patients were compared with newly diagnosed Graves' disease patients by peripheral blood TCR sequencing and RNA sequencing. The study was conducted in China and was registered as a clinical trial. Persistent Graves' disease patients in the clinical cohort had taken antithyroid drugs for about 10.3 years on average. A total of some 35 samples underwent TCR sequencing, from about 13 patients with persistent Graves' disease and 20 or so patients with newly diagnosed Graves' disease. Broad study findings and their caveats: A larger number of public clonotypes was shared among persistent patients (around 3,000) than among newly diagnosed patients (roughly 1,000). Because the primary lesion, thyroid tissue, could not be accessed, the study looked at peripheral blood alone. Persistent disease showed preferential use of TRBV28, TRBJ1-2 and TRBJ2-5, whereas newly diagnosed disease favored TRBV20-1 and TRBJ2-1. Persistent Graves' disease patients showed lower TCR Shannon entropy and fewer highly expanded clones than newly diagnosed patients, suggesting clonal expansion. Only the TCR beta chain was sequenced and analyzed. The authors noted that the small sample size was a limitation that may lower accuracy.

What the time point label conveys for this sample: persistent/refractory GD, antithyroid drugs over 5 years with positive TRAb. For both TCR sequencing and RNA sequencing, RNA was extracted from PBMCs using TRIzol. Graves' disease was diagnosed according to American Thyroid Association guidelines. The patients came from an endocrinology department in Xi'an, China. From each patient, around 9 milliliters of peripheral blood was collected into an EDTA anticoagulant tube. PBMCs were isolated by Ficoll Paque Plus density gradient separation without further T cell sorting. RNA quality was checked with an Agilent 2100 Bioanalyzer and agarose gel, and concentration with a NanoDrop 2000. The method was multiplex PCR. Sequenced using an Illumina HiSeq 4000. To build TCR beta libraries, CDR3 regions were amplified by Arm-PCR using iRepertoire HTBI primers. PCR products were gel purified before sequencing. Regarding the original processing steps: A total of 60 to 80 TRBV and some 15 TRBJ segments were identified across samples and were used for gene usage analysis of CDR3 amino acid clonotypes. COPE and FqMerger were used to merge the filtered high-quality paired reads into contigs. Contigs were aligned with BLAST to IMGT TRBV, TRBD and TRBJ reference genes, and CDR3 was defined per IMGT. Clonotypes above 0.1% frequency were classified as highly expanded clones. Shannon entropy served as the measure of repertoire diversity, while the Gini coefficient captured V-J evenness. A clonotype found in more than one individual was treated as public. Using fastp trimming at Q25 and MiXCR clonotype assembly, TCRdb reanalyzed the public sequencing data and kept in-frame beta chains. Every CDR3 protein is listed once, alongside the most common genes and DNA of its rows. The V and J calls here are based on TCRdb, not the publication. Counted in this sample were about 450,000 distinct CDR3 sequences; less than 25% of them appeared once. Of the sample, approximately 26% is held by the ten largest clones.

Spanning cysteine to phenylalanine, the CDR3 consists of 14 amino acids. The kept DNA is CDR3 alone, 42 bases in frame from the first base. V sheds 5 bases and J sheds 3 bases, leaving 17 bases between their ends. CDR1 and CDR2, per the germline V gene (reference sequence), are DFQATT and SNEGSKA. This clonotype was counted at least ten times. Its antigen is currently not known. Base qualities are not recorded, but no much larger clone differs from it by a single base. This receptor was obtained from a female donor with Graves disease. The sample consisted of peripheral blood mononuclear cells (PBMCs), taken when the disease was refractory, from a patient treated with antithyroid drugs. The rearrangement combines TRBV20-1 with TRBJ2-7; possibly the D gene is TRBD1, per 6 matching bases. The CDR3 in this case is CSAGRTGQGYEQYF. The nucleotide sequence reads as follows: TGCAGTGCTGGACGAACGGGACAAGGCTACGAGCAGTACTTC.